A selection of T cell receptor beta chains follows, all from one sample in a study of cytomegalovirus exposure and HLA in healthy donors. Produced via immunoSEQ multiplex PCR; TCRdb's table is partial and in-frame only. The table includes about 59,000 clones, roughly four fifths detected once. The sequenced material came from PBMCs. The receptors derive from a human donor in good health. Each CDR3 is given with its conserved first and last residue. The D gene is left open where the match is weak. Clone size, where shown, is once, few, many, or a class for clones that have expanded.

v_call: TRBV6-6; clone_size: -; j_call: TRBJ1-1; d_call: -; cdr3_nt: TGTGCCATACGCGGGGTAGGGACTGAAGCTTTCTTT; cdr3_aa: CAIRGVGTEAFF
v_call: TRBV11-1; clone_size: -; j_call: TRBJ2-3; d_call: -; cdr3_nt: TGTGCCAGCAGCTTTACAGAAGAAGATACGCAGTATTTT; cdr3_aa: CASSFTEEDTQYF
v_call: TRBV9; clone_size: -; j_call: TRBJ1-4; d_call: -; cdr3_nt: TGTGCCAGCAGCGCCAGAGGGGGACAAAAGACAACTAATGAAAAACTGTTTTTT; cdr3_aa: CASSARGGQKTTNEKLFF
v_call: TRBV6-1; clone_size: -; j_call: TRBJ2-1; d_call: TRBD2; cdr3_nt: TGTGCCAGCAGTGAGAGACTAGCGAGTTGGAATGAGCAGTTCTTC; cdr3_aa: CASSERLASWNEQFF
v_call: TRBV7-9; clone_size: -; j_call: TRBJ2-7; d_call: -; cdr3_nt: TGTGCCAGCACCGAAGAGGGGGGGATAATCAACGAGCAGTACTTC; cdr3_aa: CASTEEGGIINEQYF
v_call: TRBV7-8; clone_size: -; j_call: TRBJ1-5; d_call: TRBD1; cdr3_nt: TGTGCCAGCAGCACAGACAGGGGATCGAGGGATCAGCCCCAGCATTTT; cdr3_aa: CASSTDRGSRDQPQHF
v_call: TRBV11-2; clone_size: -; j_call: TRBJ2-1; d_call: TRBD2; cdr3_nt: TGTGCCAGCAGCTTAGCGGCTTTCTGGGGGGGGAACAATGAGCAGTTCTTC; cdr3_aa: CASSLAAFWGGNNEQFF
v_call: TRBV11-2; clone_size: -; j_call: TRBJ2-7; d_call: TRBD2; cdr3_nt: TGTGCCAGCAGCTTAGATACGGCGGGAGGTATCTACGAGCAGTACTTC; cdr3_aa: CASSLDTAGGIYEQYF
v_call: TRBV30; clone_size: -; j_call: TRBJ2-5; d_call: TRBD2; cdr3_nt: TGTGCCTGGACTAGCGGGGGGTTCCAAGAGACCCAGTACTTC; cdr3_aa: CAWTSGGFQETQYF
v_call: TRBV7-9; clone_size: once; j_call: TRBJ1-5; d_call: -; cdr3_nt: TGTGCCAGCAGCTCAATGTACAGGGATCAGCCCCAGCATTTT; cdr3_aa: CASSSMYRDQPQHF
v_call: TRBV6-1; clone_size: few; j_call: TRBJ2-7; d_call: -; cdr3_nt: TGTGCCAGCAGTGACCGGGACAAGGTTTCCTACGAGCAGTACTTC; cdr3_aa: CASSDRDKVSYEQYF
v_call: TRBV28; clone_size: -; j_call: TRBJ1-5; d_call: -; cdr3_nt: TGTGCCAGCAGTTCTGGAGGACGAAGCAATCAGCCCCAGCATTTT; cdr3_aa: CASSSGGRSNQPQHF